The following is a T cell receptor beta chain sequence with its context. This sample is drawn from a study of blood T cells in healthy people across ages. The use of a sample-barcoded 5' primer and a J-beta primer mix characterized a second PCR of 7 to 11 cycles. A 12-random-nucleotide template-switch adaptor tagged each cDNA molecule. From each sample, at least 2.5 million paired-end reads containing CDR3 were obtained. TCRdb passed the 5' RACE reads through MiXCR, listing each CDR3 protein once. This table holds around 1.5 million distinct CDR3 sequences, 59% found once. V lost 1 base and J lost 0, with 9 bases in between. From germline, CDR1 is MGHRA and CDR2 YSYEKL. There are 15 residues in the CDR3. In terms of origin and age, donors were healthy Caucasian individuals from Russia aged roughly 6 to 90. Isolated per sample were at least 7 million PBMCs.

The source of this sequence is a man between 18 and 35 years old in good health. This sequence joins TRBV4-1 and TRBJ1-2; a weak D match, TRBD1 (5 bases). Sequencing was performed on blood. CDR3 coding DNA: TGCGCCAGCAGCCAAGGTCACAGGTCTAACTATGGCTACACCTTC. Its translation is CASSQGHRSNYGYTF.